This T cell receptor (beta chain) was identified in a study of spatial heterogeneity in lung cancer. Study-wide context: There was a strong correlation between the counts of TCR transcripts measured in tumor regions and a T cell transcriptional module score that was calculated from matched bulk RNA-seq.

Concerning this clonotype itself: Its target is not known.

Trimming removed 0 bases at V and 3 bases at J, with 9 bases between. The CDR3 extends over 14 amino acids. The germline V gene encodes CDR1 LGHNA and CDR2 YSLEER. The time point denotes: sample taken at primary tumor resection. The donors, fewer than 95 patients with untreated early-stage non-small cell lung cancer, provided the samples. In each case, whole RNA from tumor, nontumor lung or frozen PBMC was sequenced unsorted. Every molecule of TCR cDNA had its own unique molecular identifier. TCRdb redid the calling of the 5' RACE reads with MiXCR, one entry per CDR3 protein. Of about 27,000 distinct CDR3 sequences listed, roughly 7.1% are singletons. Findings and limits, study-wide: Counts that tracked tumor mutation counts were those of expanded intratumoral alpha and beta TCRs.

The chain couples TRBV4-3 to TRBJ2-7; D is unclear. Sample: lung tumor tissue, taken at surgery. This clonotype originated in a male donor with early-stage non-small cell lung cancer. The CDR3 reads CASSQESASYEQYF. The DNA of the CDR3 is TGCGCCAGCAGCCAAGAATCGGCTAGCTACGAGCAGTACTTC.